This T cell receptor beta chain was recorded in a study of blood T cell repertoires in COVID-19. Study overall: Collection of acute and convalescent COVID-19 samples took place in the United States, Italy and Spain. Sources were T cells, B-cell-depleted T cells, or PBMCs; the material itself was cDNA or gDNA.

CDR3 size: 13 residues. V lost 6 bases and J lost 2; bases outside the gene matches: 3. Germline loops: CDR1 MNHEY, CDR2 SVGAGI. Per the original methods: Amplifying reference gene primers gave estimates of nucleated cell counts. Assay used: immunoSEQ multiplex PCR; TCRdb lists only in-frame clones, some missing. For V, J and clone size, that table is used; D and trimming come from the DNA. This sample has about 52,000 clones, with nearly 90% found just once. The receptor's source is a man older than 75 with active or convalescent COVID-19. The chain employs TRBV6-5 and TRBJ1-2; 7 bases agree with TRBD1. The sequenced material came from peripheral blood. The CDR3 reads CASSRTGNYGYTF. In DNA, the CDR3 is TGTGCCAGCAGCCGGACAGGAAACTATGGCTACACCTTC.